Listed below are T cell receptor beta chains from one sample, sequenced in a study of blood T cells in healthy people across ages. TCRdb re-called the 5' RACE reads through MiXCR, storing one row per CDR3 protein. The data contain about 1,600,000 distinct CDR3 sequences, 42% of them seen just once; the ten biggest clones take up less than 8%. The source material was blood. Receptors originate from a woman aged 18-29 years in good health. The CDR3 runs from the conserved cysteine through the conserved F or W. Each record gives: J gene, CDR3 length, clone size, D gene, V gene, CDR3 protein, CDR3 DNA. The D gene is left open where the match is weak. The size field is filled for only some rows; it gives once, few, many or a size class.

J gene: TRBJ1-2
CDR3 length: 16
clone size: -
D gene: -
V gene: TRBV3-1
CDR3 protein: CASSQSGQPLNYGYTF
CDR3 DNA: TGTGCCAGCAGCCAAAGTGGGCAGCCACTGAACTATGGCTACACCTTC

J gene: TRBJ2-7
CDR3 length: 14
clone size: few
D gene: -
V gene: TRBV27
CDR3 protein: CASSSFRTDYEQYF
CDR3 DNA: TGTGCCAGCAGCTCATTTCGGACAGACTACGAGCAGTACTTC

J gene: TRBJ2-4
CDR3 length: 15
clone size: -
D gene: -
V gene: TRBV15
CDR3 protein: CATSRDWGLGNSQYF
CDR3 DNA: TGTGCCACCAGCAGAGACTGGGGACTTGGAAACAGTCAGTACTTC

J gene: TRBJ2-7
CDR3 length: 15
clone size: many
D gene: TRBD2
V gene: TRBV10-3
CDR3 protein: CAISESTSVSYEQYF
CDR3 DNA: TGTGCCATCAGTGAGTCGACTAGCGTCTCCTACGAGCAGTACTTC

J gene: TRBJ2-1
CDR3 length: 16
clone size: -
D gene: -
V gene: TRBV4-2
CDR3 protein: CASSQGWGGVKEEQFF
CDR3 DNA: TGTGCCAGCAGCCAAGGGTGGGGAGGTGTTAAGGAGGAGCAGTTCTTC

J gene: TRBJ2-3
CDR3 length: 15
clone size: -
D gene: -
V gene: TRBV14
CDR3 protein: CASSQQQRAADTQYF
CDR3 DNA: TGTGCCAGCAGCCAACAGCAGAGGGCTGCAGATACGCAGTATTTT

J gene: TRBJ2-1
CDR3 length: 19
clone size: -
D gene: TRBD2
V gene: TRBV5-8
CDR3 protein: CASILRPGTSGSLGETQFF
CDR3 DNA: TGTGCCAGCATCCTTCGGCCCGGGACTAGCGGGAGTTTAGGAGAGACCCAGTTCTTC

J gene: TRBJ2-5
CDR3 length: 10
clone size: few
D gene: -
V gene: TRBV20-1
CDR3 protein: CSALGGTQYF
CDR3 DNA: TGCAGTGCCCTTGGCGGGACCCAGTACTTC

J gene: TRBJ2-3
CDR3 length: 14
clone size: few
D gene: -
V gene: TRBV15
CDR3 protein: CATSTSGGGGTQYF
CDR3 DNA: TGTGCCACCAGCACCTCTGGAGGAGGGGGTACGCAGTATTTT

J gene: TRBJ1-5
CDR3 length: 14
clone size: -
D gene: TRBD1
V gene: TRBV10-3
CDR3 protein: CAIRRTGGDQPQHF
CDR3 DNA: TGTGCCATCAGGCGGACAGGGGGGGATCAGCCCCAGCATTTT

J gene: TRBJ2-6
CDR3 length: 14
clone size: few
D gene: -
V gene: TRBV20-1
CDR3 protein: CSASGDSGANVLTF
CDR3 DNA: TGCAGTGCTAGTGGCGATTCTGGGGCCAACGTCCTGACTTTC

J gene: TRBJ2-1
CDR3 length: 18
clone size: -
D gene: TRBD2
V gene: TRBV10-3
CDR3 protein: CAITPRLAGGPTYNEQFF
CDR3 DNA: TGTGCCATCACCCCAAGGCTAGCGGGGGGCCCGACTTACAATGAGCAGTTCTTC

J gene: TRBJ1-1
CDR3 length: 15
clone size: -
D gene: TRBD1
V gene: TRBV6-5
CDR3 protein: CASSYTGQGNTEAFF
CDR3 DNA: TGTGCCAGCAGTTACACGGGACAGGGGAACACTGAAGCTTTCTTT

J gene: TRBJ2-7
CDR3 length: 14
clone size: many
D gene: TRBD1
V gene: TRBV5-1
CDR3 protein: CASSYRTGPYEQYF
CDR3 DNA: TGCGCCAGCAGCTACCGGACAGGGCCCTACGAGCAGTACTTC

J gene: TRBJ2-7
CDR3 length: 17
clone size: -
D gene: -
V gene: TRBV5-1
CDR3 protein: CASSLVNTPLSYNEQYF
CDR3 DNA: TGCGCCAGCAGCTTGGTGAACACCCCACTCTCCTACAATGAGCAGTACTTC

J gene: TRBJ2-3
CDR3 length: 12
clone size: -
D gene: -
V gene: TRBV5-1
CDR3 protein: CASSFRENTQYF
CDR3 DNA: TGCGCCAGCAGCTTCCGCGAGAATACGCAGTATTTT

J gene: TRBJ2-7
CDR3 length: 15
clone size: few
D gene: TRBD2
V gene: TRBV7-6
CDR3 protein: CASSPAGGKSYEQYF
CDR3 DNA: TGTGCCAGCAGTCCAGCGGGGGGGAAGTCCTACGAGCAGTACTTC